This T cell receptor (beta chain) was documented in a study of blood T cell repertoires in COVID-19. Looking at the study overall: T cells, B-cell-depleted T cells, or PBMCs supplied cDNA or gDNA.

CDR3 length: 13 amino acids. Trimming shortened V by 6 bases and J by 2 bases, and 8 bases separated the two germline ends. Germline-derived CDR1 and CDR2 are LNHDA and SQIVND (reference sequence). Per the original methods: Estimates of nucleated cell counts were drawn from the amplification of reference gene primers. This table comes from immunoSEQ multiplex PCR, and its TCRdb copy is limited to in-frame clones, with some not included. V and J calls and clone size are copied from that table; D and trimming were computed from the DNA. Here the sample spans some 240,000 clones, about three quarters being singletons. This clone appeared once.

Input material: peripheral blood. The chain has TRBV19 and TRBJ1-5, with D maybe TRBD1 (5 bases). The source is an older woman with acute or convalescent COVID-19. The CDR3 is CASRRGGNQPQHF. The CDR3 DNA sequence: TGTGCCAGTAGAAGGGGCGGCAATCAGCCCCAGCATTTT.